A selection of T cell receptor beta chains follows, all from one sample in a study of blood T cells in healthy people across ages. TCRdb called the 5' RACE reads again in MiXCR, with one record for every CDR3 protein. The sample has some 1.7 million distinct CDR3 sequences; about 30% are singletons. The sequenced sample consisted of blood. The receptor source for this set is a woman aged 30 to 39 in good health. Both conserved end residues are part of each CDR3. Each record gives: clone size, J gene, V gene, CDR3 length, CDR3 protein. Only some rows state a clone size, as once, few, many or a class for expanded clones.

clone size: NA; J gene: TRBJ2-7; V gene: TRBV28; CDR3 length: 17; CDR3 protein: CASSLLFGGESSYEQYF
clone size: NA; J gene: TRBJ2-1; V gene: TRBV19; CDR3 length: 20; CDR3 protein: CASSILGNIGIVGSYNEQFF
clone size: NA; J gene: TRBJ2-3; V gene: TRBV24-1; CDR3 length: 15; CDR3 protein: CATSDSGGGPDTQYF
clone size: NA; J gene: TRBJ2-5; V gene: TRBV7-9; CDR3 length: 15; CDR3 protein: CASSLGLAESETQYF
clone size: NA; J gene: TRBJ2-7; V gene: TRBV20-1; CDR3 length: 15; CDR3 protein: CSARSPSSGSDKQYF
clone size: many; J gene: TRBJ1-2; V gene: TRBV7-2; CDR3 length: 14; CDR3 protein: CASSKDRLNYGYTF
clone size: few; J gene: TRBJ1-1; V gene: TRBV10-2; CDR3 length: 13; CDR3 protein: CASGANRNTEAFF
clone size: few; J gene: TRBJ2-2; V gene: TRBV6-5; CDR3 length: 14; CDR3 protein: CASSSRDTAGELFF
clone size: NA; J gene: TRBJ2-1; V gene: TRBV3-1; CDR3 length: 19; CDR3 protein: CASSQDTSGSPISYNEQFF
clone size: many; J gene: TRBJ2-3; V gene: TRBV5-1; CDR3 length: 13; CDR3 protein: CASSGEGTDTQYF
clone size: NA; J gene: TRBJ2-7; V gene: TRBV7-2; CDR3 length: 14; CDR3 protein: CASSLDRTPREQYF
clone size: many; J gene: TRBJ2-1; V gene: TRBV6-2/TRBV6-3; CDR3 length: 13; CDR3 protein: CASTPSSSVEQFF
clone size: NA; J gene: TRBJ2-2; V gene: TRBV5-6; CDR3 length: 16; CDR3 protein: CASSPNTGANTGELFF
clone size: NA; J gene: TRBJ2-7; V gene: TRBV6-5; CDR3 length: 14; CDR3 protein: CASSYYTGPYEQYF
clone size: few; J gene: TRBJ2-5; V gene: TRBV7-9; CDR3 length: 14; CDR3 protein: CASGLGAMGETQYF
clone size: NA; J gene: NA; V gene: TRBV7-2; CDR3 length: 13; CDR3 protein: CASSPRLAREQYF
clone size: NA; J gene: TRBJ2-1; V gene: TRBV20-1; CDR3 length: 16; CDR3 protein: CSARDNSGRSLAEQFF
clone size: many; J gene: TRBJ2-7; V gene: TRBV27; CDR3 length: 12; CDR3 protein: CASGSGAYEQYF
clone size: many; J gene: TRBJ1-2; V gene: TRBV20-1; CDR3 length: 12; CDR3 protein: CSAPLAGHGYTF
clone size: many; J gene: TRBJ2-7; V gene: TRBV7-3; CDR3 length: 14; CDR3 protein: CASSLTGMGYEQYF
clone size: NA; J gene: TRBJ1-2; V gene: TRBV6-6; CDR3 length: 13; CDR3 protein: CASSYPRFWGYTF
clone size: few; J gene: TRBJ2-1; V gene: TRBV12-3/TRBV12-4; CDR3 length: 15; CDR3 protein: CASRGLGGSDNEQFF
clone size: NA; J gene: TRBJ2-2; V gene: TRBV10-1; CDR3 length: 13; CDR3 protein: CASLESNTGELFF
clone size: many; J gene: TRBJ2-1; V gene: TRBV2; CDR3 length: 15; CDR3 protein: CASSEIGTLYNEQFF
clone size: NA; J gene: TRBJ2-2; V gene: TRBV4-2; CDR3 length: 15; CDR3 protein: CASSQAPGKSGELFF
clone size: few; J gene: TRBJ1-1; V gene: TRBV7-2; CDR3 length: 14; CDR3 protein: CASSFSLRNTEAFF
clone size: NA; J gene: TRBJ1-2; V gene: TRBV7-3; CDR3 length: 14; CDR3 protein: CASSLTPGPEGYTF
clone size: NA; J gene: TRBJ1-1; V gene: TRBV2; CDR3 length: 13; CDR3 protein: CASSEAVGEEAFF
clone size: few; J gene: TRBJ2-5; V gene: TRBV20-1; CDR3 length: 15; CDR3 protein: CSAPDGRGFSESQYF
clone size: many; J gene: TRBJ2-1; V gene: TRBV20-1; CDR3 length: 16; CDR3 protein: CSARSRGGDGYNEQFF
clone size: NA; J gene: TRBJ2-3; V gene: TRBV5-1; CDR3 length: 13; CDR3 protein: CASSEAPGDTQYF
clone size: few; J gene: TRBJ1-2; V gene: TRBV21-1; CDR3 length: 17; CDR3 protein: CASSPTNLTQTRGGYTF
clone size: NA; J gene: NA; V gene: TRBV20-1; CDR3 length: 14; CDR3 protein: CSARFPGHQETQFF
clone size: few; J gene: TRBJ1-4; V gene: TRBV28; CDR3 length: 12; CDR3 protein: CASSLAGGKLFF
clone size: NA; J gene: TRBJ1-4; V gene: TRBV7-9; CDR3 length: 14; CDR3 protein: CASIKGPTDEKPFF
clone size: NA; J gene: TRBJ2-3; V gene: TRBV7-9; CDR3 length: 14; CDR3 protein: CASSSGVRTDTQYF